This is a list of T cell receptor beta chains from one sample in a study of blood T cell repertoires in COVID-19. Produced via immunoSEQ multiplex PCR; TCRdb's table is partial and in-frame only. The data show 200,000 to 300,000 clones, with 70% to 90% seen just once and 0.95% to 1% held by the top ten. Sequencing was performed on peripheral blood. These receptors all stem from a woman between 35 and 50 years old who had recovered from COVID-19. The CDR3 runs from the conserved cysteine through the conserved F or W. Fields, in order: V gene, CDR3 length, J gene, clone size, D gene, CDR3 DNA, CDR3 protein. D genes are given only for firm matches. Size is stated for part of the rows, as once, few or many counts, or as a class when the clone is expanded.

TRBV6-5,13,TRBJ1-1,NA,NA,TGTGCCAGCAGTTTGGGCGCGGGGACTGAAGCTTTCTTT,CASSLGAGTEAFF
TRBV23-1,15,TRBJ2-2,NA,NA,TGCGCCAGCAGTCACCCAGGTGGGAGTTCCGGGGAGCTGTTTTTT,CASSHPGGSSGELFF
TRBV4-1,14,TRBJ2-7,NA,TRBD1,TGCGCCAGCAGCCCGTGGACAGGGTCGCGCGAGCAGTACTTC,CASSPWTGSREQYF
TRBV5-1,14,TRBJ2-6,NA,NA,TGCGCCAGCAGCCAGGGGCCTGGGGCCAACGTCCTGACTTTC,CASSQGPGANVLTF
TRBV7-9,15,TRBJ1-2,NA,TRBD1,TGTGCCAGCAGCTTAGCCACAGGGGGAATTGATGGCTACACCTTC,CASSLATGGIDGYTF
TRBV3-1/TRBV3-2,14,TRBJ2-3,NA,NA,TGTGCCAGCAGCCAAGATTATCCGGGAGCTCCGCAGTATTTT,CASSQDYPGAPQYF
TRBV30,15,TRBJ1-5,NA,NA,TGTGCCTGGAGTACCGGGGGAGGGACCAATCAGCCCCAGCATTTT,CAWSTGGGTNQPQHF
TRBV29-1,13,TRBJ2-2,NA,NA,TGCAGCGTTCGGGGGAGCGGGACCGGGGAGCTGTTTTTT,CSVRGSGTGELFF
TRBV30,14,TRBJ2-7,NA,NA,TGTGCCTGGGGGTCCCTAGCGCCCGTGGGGGAGCAGTACTTC,CAWGSLAPVGEQYF
TRBV11-3,17,TRBJ2-5,NA,TRBD2,TGTGCCAGCAGCCCCCATGGTATAGCGGGAGGGCAAGAGACCCAGTACTTC,CASSPHGIAGGQETQYF
TRBV9,17,TRBJ2-1,once,TRBD2,TGTGCCAGCAGCGTAGGGTTTGCGGGAGAGTTTGCGGGTAGGCAGTTCTTC,CASSVGFAGEFAGRQFF
TRBV25-1,17,TRBJ2-1,once,TRBD2,TGTGCCAGCAGTGGAGGCGGGAGGGGAAGCTCCTACAATGAGCAGTTCTTC,CASSGGGRGSSYNEQFF
TRBV9,14,TRBJ1-1,NA,TRBD1,TGTGCCAGCAGAGCCACAGGGGAGAACACTGAAGCTTTCTTT,CASRATGENTEAFF
TRBV14,16,TRBJ2-7,NA,TRBD1,TGTGCCAGCAGTGGGACAGGGGGCAAGAGATCCTACGAGCAGTACTTC,CASSGTGGKRSYEQYF
TRBV7-2,15,TRBJ2-1,NA,TRBD2,TGTGCCAGCAGCTTAGCGGGAGGGACGAGCTTTGAGCAGTTCTTC,CASSLAGGTSFEQFF